This T cell receptor (beta chain) comes out of a study of radiotherapy plus CTLA-4 blockade in lung cancer listed by TCRdb under 2018. Regarding the research as a whole: Objective responses occurred in approximately 19% of enrolled patients, and 30% to 40% achieved disease control.

Per the germline V gene, ENHRY is the CDR1 and SYGVKD is the CDR2. There are 14 amino acids in the CDR3, from cysteine to phenylalanine inclusive. Here the CDR3 DNA is all that survives: 42 bases in frame from base 1. V is clipped by 2 bases and J by 1 base, and the sequence between their germline boundaries is 8 bases long. About this clone itself: No cognate antigen has been identified for it. Per-nucleotide qualities are absent, and no much larger clonotype sits a single base away.

The investigation overall reported the following: After treatment with radiotherapy and ipilimumab, TCR clones that originated in tumors expanded in peripheral blood. Early dynamic changes in blood T cell clones, together with increased serum interferon-beta after radiation, were reported as the strongest predictors of response.

In this study, focal radiation therapy paired with CTLA-4 blockade (ipilimumab) was tested in patients who had chemo-refractory metastatic non-small-cell lung cancer. The library was produced with the immunoSEQ multiplex PCR assay. Entries here come from immuneACCESS through TCRdb and include only in-frame sequences with V and J called. Some clones fail to appear in such tables; in the studies checked, an unresolved V gene covers under half of the shortfall, and the cause of the remainder is unknown. The sample has about 120,000 clones on record, just under 90% of them singletons. Of the sample, 6.9% is held by the ten largest clones.

The receptor chain draws on TRBV10-3 and TRBJ1-1, with TRBD1 as a weak D call on 5 bases. This clonotype was sampled from a human donor with non-small cell lung cancer that progressed on radiotherapy plus ipilimumab. This sample comprised peripheral blood, obtained from a patient treated with radiotherapy plus ipilimumab. The CDR3 loop reads CAISERGGNTEAFF. The base sequence is TGTGCCATCAGTGAGAGGGGAGGGAACACTGAAGCTTTCTTT.